Sequencing of this T cell receptor (beta chain) was carried out in a study of T-cell reconstitution after alpha-beta-depleted transplantation in children. CDR1 is KGHSH, CDR2 LQKENI, per germline. This CDR3 has 12 residues. V lost 0 bases and J 6 bases, leaving 5 bases between the germline ends. Unique molecular identifiers were used to barcode this TCRbeta library. Using its own MiXCR run on the PCR reads, TCRdb lists one record per CDR3 protein. The sample yields roughly 500,000 distinct CDR3 sequences, less than 35% seen once. The source of this sequence is a human donor who donated a stem cell graft to a child with aplastic anemia. The sample was PBMCs from the stem cell graft donor, taken from the stem cell graft. The gene calls are TRBV18 and TRBJ1-1; D is uncertain. For the CDR3, the DNA is TGTGCCAGCTCACCACCGGATCCTGAAGCTTTCTTT. It is translated as CASSPPDPEAFF.